The present T cell receptor beta chain was sequenced within a study of graft-versus-host responses after intestinal transplantation (dated by TCRdb to about 2021). About the study as a whole: The transplants that recipients received were multivisceral, liver-intestinal, or isolated intestinal. Samples from a few later patients were sequenced in-house on an Illumina MiSeq with MiXCR processing rather than by the commercial service. Donor T cell macrochimerism was defined as a peak of at least 4% donor T cells among recipient peripheral blood mononuclear cells. Of the approximately 24 intestinal transplant recipients enrolled in the cohort, one of whom was a retransplant, a few patients without pretransplant specimens were excluded. To identify alloreactive clones, pre-transplant mixed lymphocyte reaction products were sequenced and compared with unstimulated pre-transplant donor and recipient T cells. After intestinal transplantation, graft-versus-host and host-versus-graft alloreactive T cell clones were followed in the graft, circulation and bone marrow using bulk TCR-beta CDR3 sequencing. Anti-thymocyte globulin induction was given to all recipients, followed by maintenance tacrolimus and steroids for 3 to 4 years.

Beyond this particular receptor, the publication reports: Patients with donor T cell macrochimerism had high GvH to HvG T cell clonal ratios in their allografts. The conclusions were limited by the relatively low number and heterogeneity of the intestinal transplant patients. Early after transplant, declines in HvG clones were associated with peak levels of circulating GvH clones. GvH clones were detected in recipient bone marrow, and some of these GvH clones were observed earlier in ileal mucosa or blood, consistent with an intestinal mucosal origin.

V trim: 7 bases; J trim: 7 bases; unmatched bases: 10. The germline V gene supplies CDR1 SGHTA and CDR2 FQGNSA. The CDR3 measures 14 amino acids from cysteine to phenylalanine. The retained sequence is limited to the CDR3, 42 bases, with the frame set at the first base. Reading the label with the study, this specimen's time point is: cells obtained before transplantation from donor or recipient. CD3+CD4+ and CD3+CD8+ populations were FACS-sorted from unstimulated pre-transplant donor and recipient cells taken from spleen or lymph nodes. About this clone: There is no known antigen for this receptor. Qualities for individual bases were not recorded, and no much larger clone is one base off.

Library preparation employed the immunoSEQ multiplex PCR assay. In most patients, genomic DNA was isolated using the Qiagen DNeasy Blood and Tissue Kit and sent frozen to Adaptive Biotechnologies for TCR sequencing. For most patients, high-throughput TCR-beta CDR3 sequencing of genomic DNA was performed by Adaptive Biotechnologies. In the source study's methods: Adaptive's ImmunoSEQ software supplied the TCR sequencing data for 18 patients, while MiXCR and VDJtools were used to process a few other patients. CD4 versus CD8 sorting errors were corrected by removing sequences found in both subsets at a frequency ratio below 5:1. CDR3 nucleotide sequences shared by donor and recipient were removed because the origin of these sequences could not be assigned. To be classed as alloreactive, a clone needed at least 2-fold expansion over unstimulated cells and a minimum CFSE-low frequency of 0.002% (template counts) or 0.001% (read counts). A clone was considered mappable if detected in the sequenced pre-transplant spleen, lymph node, or MLR CFSE-low populations of the donor or recipient. Cumulative frequency of alloreactive clones was calculated as a percentage of all sequences weighted by copy number. Held by TCRdb, this immuneACCESS table contains in-frame sequences only and omits some clones. Under half of the omission traces to an unresolved V gene where checked; the cause of the rest is unknown. That table gives V, J and clone size, and the DNA gave D and trimming. The sample profile shows about 97,000 clones; 90% to 95% of them were found once. The leading ten clones occupy approximately 0.18% of the sample.

This chain joins TRBV7-2 to TRBJ2-7, and 10 junction bases match TRBD1. The source material was unstimulated CD4+ T cells sorted from spleen or lymph node cells, sampled before transplant. The TCR sequence derives from a human donor who was the organ donor for an intestinal transplant. This receptor has the CDR3 CASTQDRGIGEQYF. The sequenced DNA is TGTGCCAGCACCCAGGACAGGGGGATCGGAGAGCAGTACTTC.